Included here is one T cell receptor (beta chain) sequence, with context. Its antigen is unknown. Germline CDR1 and CDR2: MDHEN and SYDVKM. The V end lost 3 bases, the J end lost 10 bases, and 9 bases lay between the germline ends. This CDR3 region has 12 residues. The data stem from a study of T cell repertoires in cytomegalovirus infection. Study-level information: From public TCR beta signatures came an indication of both CMV infection and matching HLA type. Study-level points and caveats: Dominant in the ex vivo response were TCR beta clonotypes restricted by HLA-C and specific for CMV. Public TCR beta family frequency separated CMV-and-HLA carriers, including in an independent cohort.

TCRdb processed the reads anew with MiXCR; each CDR3 protein has one entry. The data show roughly 600,000 distinct CDR3 sequences, less than 25% seen once. The J gene is TRBJ2-2, the V gene TRBV28; D gene unclear. This TCR derives from a human donor in good health (CMV status not recorded). Some clones in this sample may be carry-over from other donors' samples. Sequencing was performed on CD8+ T cells from PBMCs. As DNA, the CDR3 is TGTGCCAGCAGTTTCCCCCCTATGGAGCTGTTTTTT. Its translation is CASSFPPMELFF.